The subject of this entry is one TCR beta chain. The antigen is unknown. These data are taken from a study of radiation and T cells in renal cell carcinoma. Overall study results and limits: From baseline, blood top tumor clonotypes peaked at 2 weeks post-radiation. Pretreatment tumor biopsies were lacking, so baseline clonotypes are unknown.

Per germline, CDR1 GTSNPN and CDR2 SVGIG (reference sequence). V dropped 5 bases and J dropped 0 bases, with 5 bases sitting between them. The CDR3 covers 12 residues. The table came from immunoSEQ multiplex PCR; TCRdb's copy has only in-frame clones and leaves some out. The data contain approximately 51,000 clones, 65% to 90% of them seen just once; the ten biggest clones take up about 33%. Time point defined: baseline pretreatment blood. Sample treatment: 15 Gy SBRT to primary tumor, nephrectomy 4 weeks later. Specimen: blood, collected from a patient whose treatment included radiotherapy and nephrectomy. This receptor was taken from a woman in her 70s with renal cell carcinoma. This sequence joins TRBV30 and TRBJ1-3, with D unclear. CDR3 nucleotides: TGTGCCTGGGAACACTCTGGAAACACCATATATTTT. Translating it yields CAWEHSGNTIYF.